The present entry profiles one T cell receptor (beta chain) with its context. The antigen is undetermined. This record comes from a study of STAT5B mutations in CD4+ large granular lymphocyte leukemia. Sequenced by immunoSEQ multiplex PCR; TCRdb stores in-frame clones only, minus some. This table has tens of thousands of clones, roughly 79% appearing once. CDR1 is KGHSH, CDR2 LQKENI, per germline. Trimming left V 3 bases short and J 8 bases short, with 25 bases between. The CDR3 is 17 residues long. General study points: Without putative leukemic clones, patient CD4-sorted repertoires remained more clonal than healthy CD4+ repertoires.

This chain links TRBV18 with TRBJ1-1; tentative D call: TRBD1 (5 bases). The receptor was derived from a human donor in good health. Sequenced sample: CD4+ T cells from blood buffy coats. The CDR3 sequence: CASSPPLRKGRTTEAFF. The DNA of the CDR3 is TGTGCCAGCTCACCCCCACTCCGGAAGGGACGGACTACCGAAGCTTTCTTT.